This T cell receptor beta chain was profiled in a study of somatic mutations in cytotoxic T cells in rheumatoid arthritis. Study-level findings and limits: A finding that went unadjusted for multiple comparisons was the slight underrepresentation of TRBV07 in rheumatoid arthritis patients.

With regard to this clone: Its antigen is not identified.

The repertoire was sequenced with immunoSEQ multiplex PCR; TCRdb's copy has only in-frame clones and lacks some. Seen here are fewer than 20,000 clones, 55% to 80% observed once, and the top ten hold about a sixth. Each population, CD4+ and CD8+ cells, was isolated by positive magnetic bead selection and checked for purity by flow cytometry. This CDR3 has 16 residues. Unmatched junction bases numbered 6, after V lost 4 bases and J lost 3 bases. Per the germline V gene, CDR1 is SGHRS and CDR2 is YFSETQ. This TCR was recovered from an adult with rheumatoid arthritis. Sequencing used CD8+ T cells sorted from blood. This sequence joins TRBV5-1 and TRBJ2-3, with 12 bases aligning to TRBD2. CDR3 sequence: CASSELAGGLTDTQYF. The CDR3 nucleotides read TGCGCCAGCAGCGAGCTAGCGGGGGGGCTTACAGATACGCAGTATTTT. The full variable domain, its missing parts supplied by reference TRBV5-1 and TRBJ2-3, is KAGVTQTPRYLIKTRGQQVTLSCSPISGHRSVSWYQQTPGQGLQFLFEYFSETQRNKGNFPGRFSGRQFSNSRSEMNVSTLELGDSALYLCASSELAGGLTDTQYFGPGTRLTVL.